This TCR beta chain was sequenced during a study of blood T cell repertoires in COVID-19. CDR1 is WNHNN, CDR2 SYGVQD, per germline (reference sequence). The V and J ends lost 7 bases and 7 bases respectively, with 11 bases between them. The CDR3 sequence is 13 residues long. Libraries were prepared by immunoSEQ multiplex PCR; TCRdb keeps only in-frame clonotypes and omits some of them. The sample has about 430,000 clones; about 88% are singletons. This chain links TRBV10-1 with TRBJ1-6; D unresolved. Sequencing was carried out using PBMCs or T cells enriched from blood (not recorded which). The clonotype was recovered from a woman in her late teens or twenties who had been exposed to COVID-19. In DNA form, the CDR3 reads TGCGCCAGCAACCTCCAGTGGAATTCACCCCTCCACTTT. It translates to CASNLQWNSPLHF.